These 7 T cell receptor beta chains share one sample of origin, sequenced in a study of blood T cell repertoires in COVID-19. Using immunoSEQ multiplex PCR, the repertoire was profiled, and TCRdb retains in-frame clones only, with some absent. Among 100,000 to 150,000 clones, roughly 84% were seen once, and the ten largest hold roughly an eighth. Sequencing was carried out using peripheral blood. The source is a woman aged 30 to 39 who had recovered from COVID-19.

This clone was counted a single time. The rearrangement uses TRBV6-1 and TRBJ1-1; D not resolved. V was clipped by 2 bases and J by 1 base, with 11 bases between them. The CDR3 runs 15 residues. CDR1 and CDR2 (germline): MNHNS, SASEGT. CDR3 DNA sequence: TGTGCCAGCAGTGAAAATGTCGCAGAGAACACTGAAGCTTTCTTT. Amino acid sequence: CASSENVAENTEAFF.

This sequence joins TRBV6-5 and TRBJ2-1; 7 bases align to TRBD2. J lost 9 bases, V lost 6 bases, and 14 bases had no gene match. This CDR3 contains 15 residues. Germline CDR1 reads MNHEY; CDR2 reads SVGAGI. The CDR3 coding sequence is TGTGCCAGCAGGGGGAACGCGATTGGGGAGGGTGAGCAGTTCTTC. The encoded protein is CASRGNAIGEGEQFF.

A single count supports this clone. This chain links TRBV27 with TRBJ2-7; TRBD1 might be the D (6 bases). This CDR3 comprises 15 residues. Germline lookup yields CDR1 MNHEY and CDR2 SMNVEV (reference sequence). Trimming cost V 1 base and J 1 base, with 11 bases left between them. Here the CDR3 DNA reads TGTGCCAGCAGTTTATATCCAGGGGATTCCTACGAGCAGTACTTC. It is translated as CASSLYPGDSYEQYF.

The chain joins TRBV13 to TRBJ1-5; the D gene is possibly TRBD1 (5 bases). From germline, CDR1 is PRHDT and CDR2 FYEKMQ (reference sequence). The CDR3 runs to 14 residues. V lost 3 bases to trimming and J lost 1 base, with 7 bases between them. The CDR3 is CASSFGQSNQPQHF. In DNA, the CDR3 is TGTGCCAGCAGCTTTGGACAAAGCAATCAGCCCCAGCATTTT.

This chain joins TRBV5-4 and TRBJ2-5; no reliable D call. This CDR3 has 15 amino acids. CDR1 and CDR2 from the germline V gene are SGHNT and YYREEE (reference sequence). Trimming cost V 2 bases and J 5 bases, with 16 bases left between them. CDR3 bases: TGTGCCAGCAGCTTTCGGGTCGGTAGCTTGGAGACCCAGTACTTC. Protein product: CASSFRVGSLETQYF.

The V call is TRBV19, the J call TRBJ1-5, with D possibly matching TRBD1 (6 bases). The CDR3 runs to 14 residues. Trimming took off 4 bases at V and 3 bases at J, with 10 bases between the two ends. The germline V gene encodes CDR1 LNHDA and CDR2 SQIVND (reference sequence). The CDR3 protein is CASSTGQHNQPQHF. The DNA for the CDR3 is TGTGCCAGTAGTACCGGACAGCACAATCAGCCCCAGCATTTT.

The chain recombines TRBV4-2 with TRBJ2-3; D remains ambiguous. V lost 3 bases and J 1 base, leaving 14 bases between the germline ends. This CDR3 has 16 amino acids. Germline CDR1 and CDR2: LGHNA and YNFKEQ. The CDR3 here is CASSHVIPPGTDTQYF. The CDR3 bases are TGTGCCAGCAGCCACGTAATTCCTCCGGGCACAGATACGCAGTATTTT.